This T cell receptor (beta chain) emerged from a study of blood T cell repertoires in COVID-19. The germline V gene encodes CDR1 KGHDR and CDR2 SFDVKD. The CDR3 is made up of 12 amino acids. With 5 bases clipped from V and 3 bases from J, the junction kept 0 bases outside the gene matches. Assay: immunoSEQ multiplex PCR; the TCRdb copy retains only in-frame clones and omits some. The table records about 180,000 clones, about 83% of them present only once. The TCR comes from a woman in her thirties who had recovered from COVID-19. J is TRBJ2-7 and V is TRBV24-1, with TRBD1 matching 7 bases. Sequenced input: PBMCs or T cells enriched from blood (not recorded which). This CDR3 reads CATSGQGYEQYF. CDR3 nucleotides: TGTGCCACCAGTGGACAGGGCTACGAGCAGTACTTC.